The rows below give T cell receptor beta chains drawn from one sample of a study of radiotherapy plus CTLA-4 blockade in lung cancer. Clones were read by immunoSEQ multiplex PCR, and TCRdb kept only the in-frame ones, dropping some. The data hold around 70,000 clones, with around 86% observed a single time. The material was peripheral blood, obtained from a patient treated with radiotherapy plus ipilimumab. All receptors come from a human donor with non-small cell lung cancer who had a partial response to radiotherapy plus ipilimumab. Both conserved end residues are part of each CDR3. The order of the fields is clone size, V gene, J gene, D gene, CDR3 protein, CDR3 DNA. A D gene is named only where the DNA matches it firmly. The listing skips clone size in some rows; elsewhere it reads once, few, many or a size class.

once	TRBV18	TRBJ2-2	-	CASSPVVGENTGELFF	TGTGCCAGCTCACCAGTGGTAGGGGAAAACACCGGGGAGCTGTTTTTT
-	TRBV5-1	TRBJ1-1	TRBD1	CASSLRGQGANTEAFF	TGCGCCAGCAGCTTGCGTGGACAGGGGGCGAACACTGAAGCTTTCTTT
-	TRBV7-3	TRBJ2-1	-	CASSFSEGNEQFF	TGTGCCAGCAGCTTTTCCGAGGGCAATGAGCAGTTCTTC
-	TRBV19	TRBJ1-1	-	CASSIRTANTEAFF	TGTGCCAGTAGTATAAGGACAGCGAACACTGAAGCTTTCTTT
-	TRBV5-4	TRBJ2-1	-	CASRDYSYNEQFF	TGTGCCAGCAGGGACTACTCCTACAATGAGCAGTTCTTC
-	TRBV25-1	TRBJ2-7	-	CASSEGSGGQYF	TGTGCCAGCTCTGAGGGGTCCGGGGGACAGTACTTC
-	TRBV7-9	TRBJ2-5	TRBD1	CASSFNGQGEETQYF	TGTGCCAGCAGCTTTAATGGCCAGGGGGAAGAGACCCAGTACTTC
-	TRBV30	TRBJ2-1	TRBD2	CAWSFDRGLAGEYNEQFF	TGTGCCTGGAGCTTCGACCGAGGACTAGCGGGAGAGTACAATGAGCAGTTCTTC
-	TRBV19	TRBJ1-1	TRBD1	CASSQAGTDTEAFF	TGTGCCAGTAGTCAGGCTGGGACAGACACTGAAGCTTTCTTT
-	TRBV5-1	TRBJ2-1	-	CASSLGSSSYNEQFF	TGCGCCAGCAGCTTAGGCTCTAGCTCCTACAATGAGCAGTTCTTC
-	TRBV5-1	TRBJ1-5	-	CASSFSPIGLNQPQHF	TGCGCCAGCAGCTTTAGCCCGATAGGACTTAATCAGCCCCAGCATTTT
once	TRBV27	TRBJ1-2	-	CASSPHSGTGEIGYTF	TGTGCCAGCAGTCCCCACTCGGGGACTGGTGAGATTGGCTACACCTTC
-	TRBV10-1	TRBJ1-1	TRBD1	CASSKTRGQNMNTEAFF	TGCGCCAGCAGTAAGACGAGGGGACAGAACATGAACACTGAAGCTTTCTTT
-	TRBV30	TRBJ1-2	TRBD1	CAWISPNRGDGYTF	TGTGCCTGGATTTCCCCGAACAGGGGAGATGGCTACACCTTC
-	TRBV19	TRBJ1-5	TRBD1	CATDDRGGQPQHF	TGTGCCACCGACGACAGGGGTGGACAGCCCCAGCATTTT
-	TRBV6-5	TRBJ1-2	TRBD1	CASSYGTGGVYGYTF	TGTGCCAGCAGTTACGGGACAGGGGGCGTTTATGGCTACACCTTC
-	TRBV29-1	TRBJ2-1	TRBD2	CSGGGSSYNEQFF	TGCAGCGGGGGCGGGAGCTCCTACAATGAGCAGTTCTTC
-	TRBV9	TRBJ2-7	TRBD2	CASSVGAGGPYEQYF	TGTGCCAGCAGCGTAGGGGCGGGAGGGCCGTACGAGCAGTACTTC
-	TRBV6-1	TRBJ2-7	TRBD1	CASSRDRGDEQYF	TGTGCCAGCAGTCGGGACAGGGGAGACGAGCAGTACTTC
-	TRBV7-9	TRBJ2-3	-	CASSPGLADYTDTQYF	TGTGCCAGCAGCCCCGGGTTAGCGGACTATACAGATACGCAGTATTTT
once	TRBV30	TRBJ2-5	-	CAWSVGTGETQYF	TGTGCCTGGAGTGTGGGTACAGGGGAGACCCAGTACTTC
-	TRBV19	TRBJ2-3	TRBD2	CASSIVGGGGSGRGDTQYF	TGTGCCAGTAGTATAGTCGGGGGCGGTGGGAGCGGGAGAGGAGATACGCAGTATTTT
-	TRBV28	TRBJ2-1	TRBD2	CASSPGGLAGEWVQFF	TGTGCCAGCAGTCCGGGGGGACTAGCGGGAGAATGGGTGCAGTTCTTC
-	TRBV2	TRBJ2-5	TRBD2	CASSDASGAQETQYF	TGTGCCAGCAGTGACGCTAGCGGCGCCCAAGAGACCCAGTACTTC
-	TRBV6-6	TRBJ2-2	-	CASSYQLVSAGELFF	TGTGCCAGCAGTTACCAACTAGTGTCGGCCGGGGAGCTGTTTTTT
-	TRBV7-6	TRBJ2-1	TRBD1	CASSDRGTYNEQFF	TGTGCCAGCAGCGACAGGGGAACCTACAATGAGCAGTTCTTC